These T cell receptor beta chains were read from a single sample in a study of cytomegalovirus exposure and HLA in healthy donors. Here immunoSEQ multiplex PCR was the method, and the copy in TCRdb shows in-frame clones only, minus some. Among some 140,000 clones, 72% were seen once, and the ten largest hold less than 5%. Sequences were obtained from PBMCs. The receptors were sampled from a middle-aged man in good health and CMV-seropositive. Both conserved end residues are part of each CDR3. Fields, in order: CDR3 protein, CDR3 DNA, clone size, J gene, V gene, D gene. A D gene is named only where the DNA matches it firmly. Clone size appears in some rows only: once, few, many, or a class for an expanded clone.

CDR3 protein: CASSGAGDSGNTIYF
CDR3 DNA: TGTGCCAGCAGCGGGGCCGGAGACTCTGGAAACACCATATATTTT
clone size: NA
J gene: TRBJ1-3
V gene: TRBV11-3
D gene: NA

CDR3 protein: CASSLEQLAYNEQFF
CDR3 DNA: TGTGCCAGCAGCTTAGAACAGCTCGCCTACAATGAGCAGTTCTTC
clone size: NA
J gene: TRBJ2-1
V gene: TRBV11-3
D gene: NA

CDR3 protein: CASGGTSGDANTGELFF
CDR3 DNA: TGCGCCAGCGGGGGGACTAGCGGGGACGCGAACACCGGGGAGCTGTTTTTT
clone size: NA
J gene: TRBJ2-2
V gene: TRBV5-1
D gene: TRBD2

CDR3 protein: CASSLRGNAYEQYF
CDR3 DNA: TGCGCCAGCAGCCTAAGAGGGAATGCCTACGAGCAGTACTTC
clone size: NA
J gene: TRBJ2-7
V gene: TRBV5-1
D gene: NA

CDR3 protein: CASSSLTGWIAEAFF
CDR3 DNA: TGTGCCAGCAGTTCCCTCACAGGGTGGATTGCTGAAGCTTTCTTT
clone size: NA
J gene: TRBJ1-1
V gene: TRBV6-5
D gene: NA

CDR3 protein: CASSLTGGRITGELFF
CDR3 DNA: TGTGCCAGTAGTTTAACGGGCGGGAGAATCACCGGGGAGCTGTTTTTT
clone size: NA
J gene: TRBJ2-2
V gene: TRBV19
D gene: TRBD2

CDR3 protein: CASRTATEAFF
CDR3 DNA: TGTGCCAGCAGGACAGCCACTGAAGCTTTCTTT
clone size: NA
J gene: TRBJ1-1
V gene: TRBV2
D gene: NA

CDR3 protein: CASRPTGFGTEAFF
CDR3 DNA: TGTGCCAGCAGACCTACGGGGTTTGGCACTGAAGCTTTCTTT
clone size: NA
J gene: TRBJ1-1
V gene: TRBV7-2
D gene: NA

CDR3 protein: CASSGTSGAKNIQYF
CDR3 DNA: TGTGCCAGCAGCGGGACTAGCGGGGCAAAAAACATTCAGTACTTC
clone size: NA
J gene: TRBJ2-4
V gene: TRBV11-2
D gene: TRBD2

CDR3 protein: CASSLVIQGQETQYF
CDR3 DNA: TGTGCCAGCAGCTTAGTTATACAGGGCCAAGAGACCCAGTACTTC
clone size: NA
J gene: TRBJ2-5
V gene: TRBV11-2
D gene: NA

CDR3 protein: CASRRTGGVETQYF
CDR3 DNA: TGTGCCAGCAGACGGACAGGGGGCGTAGAGACCCAGTACTTC
clone size: NA
J gene: TRBJ2-5
V gene: TRBV2
D gene: TRBD1

CDR3 protein: CASSEVTGDRYGYTF
CDR3 DNA: TGTGCCAGCAGCGAGGTGACAGGCGACCGCTATGGCTACACCTTC
clone size: NA
J gene: TRBJ1-2
V gene: TRBV5-8
D gene: NA

CDR3 protein: CASSPDRDASEQYF
CDR3 DNA: TGTGCCAGCTCACCTGACAGGGATGCGAGCGAGCAGTACTTC
clone size: few
J gene: TRBJ2-7
V gene: TRBV18
D gene: TRBD1

CDR3 protein: CASSFDDGVSSYNEQFF
CDR3 DNA: TGTGCCAGCAGCTTCGATGACGGAGTGAGCTCCTACAATGAGCAGTTCTTC
clone size: NA
J gene: TRBJ2-1
V gene: TRBV7-6
D gene: NA

CDR3 protein: CASSSLDYGYTF
CDR3 DNA: TGTGCCAGCAGCTCCCTCGACTATGGCTACACCTTC
clone size: NA
J gene: TRBJ1-2
V gene: TRBV5-8
D gene: NA

CDR3 protein: CASSLTGAPIYNSPLHF
CDR3 DNA: TGCGCCAGCAGCCTGACAGGGGCGCCGATCTATAATTCACCCCTCCACTTT
clone size: NA
J gene: TRBJ1-6
V gene: TRBV5-1
D gene: TRBD1